This T cell receptor (beta chain) was profiled in a study of CD8 T cells in Susac syndrome. CDR3 length equals 14 residues. V lost 4 bases and J lost 5; bases outside the gene matches: 5. CDR1 MGHRA and CDR2 YSYEKL come from the germline V gene. Reverse transcription used roughly 0.5 to 1 ug RNA and random hexamers. TCRdb ran MiXCR on the immunoSEQ multiplex PCR reads and lists one entry per CDR3 protein. The sample has approximately 190,000 distinct CDR3 sequences; 95% are singletons. The sample was CD8+ T cells from PBMCs. This clonotype was sampled from a human donor with Susac syndrome. The V call is TRBV4-1, the J call TRBJ1-5, with TRBD1 matching over 7 bases. CDR3 residues: CASSPRDRDQPQHF. DNA for the CDR3: TGCGCCAGCAGCCCCCGGGACAGAGATCAGCCCCAGCATTTT.